This T cell receptor beta chain was sequenced in a study of Graves' ophthalmopathy and Graves' hyperthyroidism. Whole-study results and caveats: Discrimination between ophthalmopathy and stable hyperthyroidism by a 13-signature model showed about 89% sensitivity and almost 83% specificity.

RNA transcripts yielded amplified TCR beta CDR3 regions. HTBI primers served in a first-round RT-PCR, which a second-round multiplex PCR followed. TCRdb re-called the multiplex PCR reads with MiXCR, one entry per CDR3 protein. The sample lists a few hundred thousand distinct CDR3 sequences, approximately 16% occurring once. Ten or more counts support this clonotype. The antigen is not known. The V gene end was trimmed by 5 bases and the J gene end by 6 bases; junction bases not matched to a gene: 8. This CDR3 has 16 residues. CDR1 SNHLY and CDR2 FYNNEI come from the germline V gene. The sample taken for sequencing was peripheral blood. This sequence originates from a woman aged 18-30 years with Graves' ophthalmopathy. This chain uses TRBV2 with TRBJ1-6; 9 bases line up with TRBD1. DNA of the CDR3: TGTGCCAGCAGTCTACAGGGGGCCCAGGTTAATTCACCCCTCCACTTT. It is translated as CASSLQGAQVNSPLHF.